Listed below are T cell receptor beta chains from one sample, sequenced in a study of CD8 T cells in ankylosing spondylitis. TCRdb re-analysed the 5' RACE reads in MiXCR, keeping a single row per CDR3 protein. The table includes 300,000 to 350,000 distinct CDR3 sequences, about 9.9% detected once. The specimen was blood, either unsorted or a sorted T cell fraction (not recorded which). These receptors were taken from a female donor with ankylosing spondylitis or in good health (not recorded which). The CDR3 runs from the conserved cysteine through the conserved F or W. D genes are given only for firm matches. The size of a clone is reported for some rows only, either as once, few or many, or as a class for expanded clones.

D gene,V gene,J gene,clone size,CDR3 DNA,CDR3 protein
-,TRBV7-8,TRBJ1-1,many,TGTGCCAGCAGCTACAGGGATTTGTCGAACACTGAAGCTTTCTTT,CASSYRDLSNTEAFF
TRBD2,TRBV20-1,TRBJ2-7,-,TGCAGTGCTAGAGCTAGCGGGGGATCGGGACGCGAGCAGTACTTC,CSARASGGSGREQYF
-,TRBV20-1,TRBJ1-1,many,TGCAGTTCTCGGTGGGGGAACACTGAAGCTTTCTTT,CSSRWGNTEAFF
TRBD1,TRBV5-1,TRBJ2-6,few,TGCGCCAGCGATTCTACAGGGGATGGGGCCAACGTCCTGACTTTC,CASDSTGDGANVLTF
-,TRBV24-1,TRBJ1-5,few,TGTGCCACCAGTGATGGAGGTCAGACTAGCAATCAGCCCCAGCATTTT,CATSDGGQTSNQPQHF
TRBD2,TRBV6-2/TRBV6-3,TRBJ2-2,-,TGTGCCAGCAGTTACATGTCTAGCGGGGGGAACACCGGGGAGCTGTTTTTT,CASSYMSSGGNTGELFF
-,TRBV3-1,TRBJ1-2,few,TGTGCCAGCAGCCTCGCGATTGGGGGCAGGGCGAACTATGGCTACACCTTC,CASSLAIGGRANYGYTF
-,TRBV28,TRBJ2-2,few,TGTGCCAGCAGTTGGGGACGCCGGACCGGGGAGCTGTTTTTT,CASSWGRRTGELFF
-,TRBV7-9,TRBJ2-7,many,TGTGCCAGCAGAGGACGGAGCTCCTACGAGCAGTACTTC,CASRGRSSYEQYF
TRBD1,TRBV5-1,TRBJ2-7,many,TGCGCCAGCAGATTTGGACAGGAGACCTACGAGCAGTACTTC,CASRFGQETYEQYF
-,TRBV29-1,TRBJ1-2,many,TGCAGCGTTGAAACACAGGGAGTGGGGGGCTACACCTTC,CSVETQGVGGYTF
TRBD1,TRBV27,TRBJ2-3,few,TGTGCCAGCAGTTTAAGGGGGACAGGGGGTGACTATTTCACAGATACGCAGTATTTT,CASSLRGTGGDYFTDTQYF
TRBD1,TRBV7-8,TRBJ2-1,-,TGTGCCAGCAGCTTAGCGGGACAGGGGTTACCAAATGAGCAGTTCTTC,CASSLAGQGLPNEQFF
-,TRBV7-6,TRBJ2-2,few,TGTGCCAGCAGCCATGCGAACACCGGGGAGCTGTTTTTT,CASSHANTGELFF
TRBD1,TRBV20-1,TRBJ1-6,many,TGCAGTATCAGGGGGGAAGGTAATTCACCCCTCCACTTT,CSIRGEGNSPLHF
-,TRBV5-1,TRBJ2-1,many,TGCGCCAGCAGCTTTGGAACAGCGTTCTCCTACAATGAGCAGTTCTTC,CASSFGTAFSYNEQFF
-,TRBV20-1,TRBJ1-4,many,TGCAGTGCCCCCCGTGAAAAACTGTTTTTT,CSAPREKLFF
TRBD2,TRBV10-3,TRBJ2-7,many,TGTGCCATCTCATGGGGGGGCGAGCAGTACTTC,CAISWGGEQYF